Sequencing of this T cell receptor beta chain was carried out in a study of cytomegalovirus exposure and HLA in healthy donors. Study overall: Earlier findings included some 120 million unique TCR beta sequences obtained from approximately 170 million T cells. Whole-study results and caveats: In an earlier analysis, most TCR beta V segments were productive about 87% or about 30% of the time.

CDR3 length equals 14 residues. V shed 5 bases and J 0 bases; nucleotides not matched to a gene: 4. Germline CDR1 reads SNHLY; CDR2 reads FYNNEI. The PCR had 60 Vbeta and 13 Jbeta primers. This table comes from immunoSEQ multiplex PCR, and its TCRdb copy is limited to in-frame clones, with some not included. The sample holds some 200,000 clones, roughly three quarters seen once. Notes on this clone: No antigen is known for it.

The sequenced material came from PBMCs. The chain is built from TRBV2 and TRBJ2-7; 7 bases align to TRBD1. The clonotype was recovered from a man between 50 and 59 years old in good health and CMV-seronegative. Here the CDR3 DNA reads TGTGCCAGCAGTCAGACAGGGTCCTCCTACGAGCAGTACTTC. As protein: CASSQTGSSYEQYF.